A single sample gave rise to the 11 T cell receptor beta chains below, sequenced in a study of beta chain features in type 1 diabetes. Findings of the study overall: Patients with Type 1 diabetes showed moderately but significantly shorter TCRB CDR3s in all four CD4+ subsets.

Investigators reverse transcribed all isolated RNA, so they sequenced expressed TCRB transcripts. Clones were read by immunoSEQ multiplex PCR, and TCRdb kept only the in-frame ones, dropping some. Of 300,000 to 350,000 clones listed, around 9% are singletons. Antigens for these TCRs are unknown. Sequencing was performed on central memory CD4+ T cells from blood. The receptors come from a man aged 30-40 years with type 1 diabetes.

The gene calls are TRBV4-3 and TRBJ2-2; the D is unclear. Germline CDR1 is LGHNA and CDR2 is YSLEER. The length of the CDR3 is 12 residues. V was cut by 3 bases and J by 7 bases, with 6 bases left in between. CDR3 protein: CASSHGNGELFF. The CDR3 DNA follows: TGCGCCAGCAGCCACGGCAACGGGGAGCTGTTTTTT.

V gene TRBV10-2 combines with J gene TRBJ1-2; D is undetermined. With 6 bases removed from V and 8 bases from J, the gap between germline ends came to 16 bases. Per germline, CDR1 WSHSY and CDR2 SAAADI. The CDR3 is 13 amino acids. The DNA of the CDR3 is TGCGCCAGCAGCGCCTCAAAGGGCAGGGGCTACACCTTC. Translation gives CASSASKGRGYTF.

This clone was detected many times. The gene calls are TRBV13 and TRBJ1-2; D might be TRBD1 (5 bases). The V end was cut by 2 bases, the J end by 3 bases, with 7 bases between. This CDR3 has 13 amino acids. Germline loops: CDR1 PRHDT, CDR2 FYEKMQ (reference sequence). Written as DNA, the CDR3 is TGTGCCAGCAGCTTAAGGGGCGACTATGGCTACACCTTC. Translating it yields CASSLRGDYGYTF.

V usage is TRBV28 and J usage is TRBJ2-5; TRBD2 matches at 10 bases. Trimming removed 2 bases from V and 5 bases from J; junction bases left unmatched: 5. The CDR3 spans 15 residues. Germline V gives CDR1 MDHEN, CDR2 SYDVKM. In DNA form, the CDR3 reads TGTGCCAGCAGTTTAATAGCGGGAGGCTCGGAGACCCAGTACTTC. The encoded protein is CASSLIAGGSETQYF.

V gene TRBV7-2 combines with J gene TRBJ1-6, with 9 bases fitting TRBD1. Unmatched junction bases numbered 8, after V lost 5 bases and J lost 9 bases. This CDR3 comprises 15 residues. Germline assignment: CDR1 SGHTA and CDR2 FQGNSA. The CDR3 protein is CASSRNDRGGSPLHF. The CDR3 DNA is TGTGCCAGCAGCCGAAACGACAGGGGGGGTTCACCCCTCCACTTT.

Comment on this clone: In the same sample, other DNA sequences code for this CDR3. The chain couples TRBV7-9 to TRBJ1-6; no clear D gene. In germline, CDR1 is SEHNR, CDR2 FQNEAQ (reference sequence). The CDR3 spans 12 residues. V gave up 3 bases and J gave up 7 bases, with 4 bases separating them. The CDR3 nucleotides are TGTGCCAGCAGCTTGTCCAATTCACCCCTCCACTTT. Encoded protein: CASSLSNSPLHF.

The table lists this clone with a few counts. The chain employs TRBV29-1 and TRBJ1-2, with TRBD1 as a possible D gene (6 bases). Trimming removed 6 bases at V and 6 bases at J, with 17 bases between. Germline V gene data show CDR1 as SQVTM and CDR2 as ANQGSEA. This CDR3 comprises 13 residues. The CDR3 DNA reads TGCAGCGTGGACAGCGTGGGGTTCGATGGCTACACCTTC. The encoded protein is CSVDSVGFDGYTF.

This clone was seen repeatedly, ten times or more. The chain employs TRBV5-4 and TRBJ2-1; D unclear. Germline V gene sequence: CDR1 SGHNT, CDR2 YYREEE (reference sequence). The CDR3 covers 15 residues. V gave up 0 bases and J gave up 0 bases, with 7 bases separating them. This CDR3 is CASSLDWASYNEQFF. CDR3 nucleotide sequence: TGTGCCAGCAGCTTGGACTGGGCCTCCTACAATGAGCAGTTCTTC. The variable domain in full, with the rest retrieved from reference TRBV5-4 and TRBJ2-1, is ETGVTQSPTHLIKTRGQQVTLRCSSQSGHNTVSWYQQALGQGPQFIFQYYREEENGRGNFPPRFSGLQFPNYSSELNVNALELDDSALYLCASSLDWASYNEQFFGPGTRLTVL.

This clone was picked up a small number of times. In DNA form, the CDR3 reads TGTGCCAGCAGCAGCGAGGGGAGTGGAAAACTGTTTTTT. This translates into CASSSEGSGKLFF. The J gene is TRBJ1-4, the V gene TRBV7-2; tentative D call: TRBD1 (5 bases). With 5 bases removed from V and 10 bases from J, the gap between germline ends came to 14 bases. Germline V gives CDR1 SGHTA, CDR2 FQGNSA. This CDR3 spans 13 amino acids.

This clone showed up just a few times. The chain couples TRBV5-6 to TRBJ1-1; no definite D call. Between the trimmed V and J ends, which lost 2 bases and 2 bases, there was a span of 4 bases. CDR3 length equals 12 residues. Germline CDR1 and CDR2: SGHDT and YYEEEE. The CDR3 reads CASSFGNTEAFF. In DNA form, the CDR3 reads TGTGCCAGCAGCTTCGGTAACACTGAAGCTTTCTTT.

The chain links TRBV2 to TRBJ1-6, with D perhaps matching TRBD1 (6 bases). This CDR3 comprises 13 residues. Germline V gene data show CDR1 as SNHLY and CDR2 as FYNNEI. The V end was cut by 7 bases, the J end by 7 bases, with 11 bases between. The CDR3 DNA sequence: TGTGCCAGCAACAGGGCCGAGAATTCACCCCTCCACTTT. Protein product: CASNRAENSPLHF.